These 6 T cell receptor beta chains were all obtained from the same sample, sequenced in a study of shared clonotypes between healthy human individuals. Assay: immunoSEQ multiplex PCR; the TCRdb copy retains only in-frame clones and omits some. The table includes approximately 2.5 million clones, over 85% detected once. Material: naive CD4+ T cells from PBMCs. Sample subset: CD45RA+ positively selected. All receptors come from a man between 18 and 29 years old in good health. Some clones in this sample may be carry-over from other donors' samples.

This sequence joins TRBV10-3 and TRBJ1-4; weak D call: TRBD1 (5 bases). V lost 4 bases, J lost 4 bases, and 10 bases lay in between. This CDR3 region has 14 residues. The germline gives CDR1 ENHRY, CDR2 SYGVKD. CDR3 sequence (DNA): TGTGCCATCAGTGCGGGGGGTATTAATGAAAAACTGTTTTTT. Amino acid sequence: CAISAGGINEKLFF.

The chain couples TRBV28 to TRBJ2-5; tentative D call: TRBD1 (6 bases). V lost 5 bases to trimming and J lost 11 bases, with 27 bases between them. Germline V gene data show CDR1 as MDHEN and CDR2 as SYDVKM. This CDR3 contains 16 residues. CDR3 nucleotide sequence: TGTGCCAGCAGTCGTCAGGGGAGCGCCAAATACGATGTGCAGTACTTC. Its protein is CASSRQGSAKYDVQYF.

The rearrangement links TRBV5-1 to TRBJ2-1, with D possibly matching TRBD2 (6 bases). CDR1 is SGHRS and CDR2 is YFSETQ in the germline V gene. Trimming removed 3 bases from V and 6 bases from J, with 16 bases in between. The CDR3 runs to 15 residues. As DNA, the CDR3 is TGCGCCAGCAGCTCTCAGGGCGGGATTATCAATGAGCAGTTCTTC. Protein sequence: CASSSQGGIINEQFF.

This chain links TRBV28 with TRBJ2-7, with D perhaps matching TRBD2 (7 bases). From germline, CDR1 is MDHEN and CDR2 SYDVKM. CDR3 length equals 14 residues. The V end lost 7 bases, the J end lost 2 bases, and 15 bases lay between the germline ends. CDR3 sequence (DNA): TGTGCCAGCACCCCCTGGCGGGGGCCCTACGAGCAGTACTTC. Protein product: CASTPWRGPYEQYF.

As to this clone: Other nucleotide sequences from this sample produce the same CDR3. The V gene is TRBV5-4, the J gene TRBJ2-7, with 11 bases identical to TRBD1. Per germline, CDR1 SGHNT and CDR2 YYREEE (reference sequence). This CDR3 contains 16 residues. Germline trimming cut 0 bases from V and 0 bases from J; bases unmatched to any gene: 2. The CDR3 protein is CASSLGGTGGSYEQYF. In DNA, the CDR3 is TGTGCCAGCAGCTTGGGGGGGACAGGGGGCTCCTACGAGCAGTACTTC.

The rearrangement joins TRBV7-2 to TRBJ1-4; D is possibly TRBD1 (6 bases). The CDR3 covers 16 residues. V lost 0 bases and J 3 bases, leaving 11 bases between the germline ends. Germline values: CDR1 SGHTA, CDR2 FQGNSA. CDR3 sequence reads: CASSLATTGPNEKLFF. The CDR3 DNA reads as TGTGCCAGCAGCTTAGCGACGACAGGCCCTAATGAAAAACTGTTTTTT.